Listed below are T cell receptor beta chains from one sample, sequenced in a study of blood T cell repertoires in COVID-19. TCRdb's copy holds only in-frame clones and misses some; the assay was immunoSEQ multiplex PCR. The sample records fewer than 300,000 clones, 86% being singletons. Sequenced material: peripheral blood. The receptor source for this set is a middle-aged man who had recovered from COVID-19. Both conserved end residues are part of each CDR3. D genes are given only for firm matches. Size is omitted from some rows. Given values are once, few, many or a class for expanded clones.

D gene: NA; V gene: TRBV29-1; J gene: TRBJ1-1; clone size: NA; CDR3 protein: CSVGRGGDFTEAFF; CDR3 DNA: TGCAGCGTTGGACGTGGGGGGGATTTCACTGAAGCTTTCTTT
D gene: NA; V gene: TRBV2; J gene: TRBJ1-1; clone size: NA; CDR3 protein: CASSEVGQRLNTEAFF; CDR3 DNA: TGTGCCAGCAGTGAAGTCGGACAGCGATTGAACACTGAAGCTTTCTTT
D gene: TRBD1; V gene: TRBV29-1; J gene: TRBJ2-5; clone size: NA; CDR3 protein: CSWTGQETQYF; CDR3 DNA: TGCAGCTGGACAGGACAAGAGACCCAGTACTTC
D gene: NA; V gene: TRBV7-9; J gene: TRBJ1-2; clone size: NA; CDR3 protein: CASSSRDINYGYTF; CDR3 DNA: TGTGCCAGCAGCTCCCGGGACATTAACTATGGCTACACCTTC
D gene: NA; V gene: TRBV13; J gene: TRBJ2-2; clone size: NA; CDR3 protein: CASSPTPGAGTGELFF; CDR3 DNA: TGTGCCAGCAGCCCGACCCCAGGGGCTGGAACCGGGGAGCTGTTTTTT
D gene: TRBD2; V gene: TRBV10-3; J gene: TRBJ2-1; clone size: NA; CDR3 protein: CAISGPGVAGGSSSYNEQFF; CDR3 DNA: TGTGCCATCAGTGGTCCTGGGGTAGCGGGGGGCTCTAGCTCCTACAATGAGCAGTTCTTC
D gene: TRBD1; V gene: TRBV6-2/TRBV6-3; J gene: TRBJ2-1; clone size: NA; CDR3 protein: CASSPGQGGAEQFF; CDR3 DNA: TGTGCCAGCAGTCCCGGACAGGGGGGGGCTGAGCAGTTCTTC
D gene: NA; V gene: TRBV28; J gene: TRBJ2-1; clone size: NA; CDR3 protein: CASSLDSRVYNEQFF; CDR3 DNA: TGTGCCAGCAGTTTGGACAGCCGAGTTTACAATGAGCAGTTCTTC
D gene: NA; V gene: TRBV6-5; J gene: TRBJ2-5; clone size: once; CDR3 protein: CASRRGGDWETQYF; CDR3 DNA: TGTGCCAGCAGAAGAGGGGGAGACTGGGAGACCCAGTACTTC
D gene: NA; V gene: TRBV15; J gene: TRBJ1-6; clone size: NA; CDR3 protein: CATSARGRQGNSPLHF; CDR3 DNA: TGTGCCACCAGCGCCCGAGGTCGGCAGGGAAATTCACCCCTCCACTTT
D gene: TRBD2; V gene: TRBV5-1; J gene: TRBJ2-3; clone size: NA; CDR3 protein: CASSSPGTSGGFSSVTQYF; CDR3 DNA: TGCGCCAGCAGCTCACCCGGGACTAGCGGGGGGTTTTCCAGCGTTACGCAGTATTTT
D gene: NA; V gene: TRBV29-1; J gene: TRBJ2-1; clone size: NA; CDR3 protein: CSVEPRGPSYNEQFF; CDR3 DNA: TGCAGCGTTGAACCCAGGGGTCCATCCTACAATGAGCAGTTCTTC
D gene: NA; V gene: TRBV14; J gene: TRBJ1-2; clone size: NA; CDR3 protein: CASSLHRAWGYTF; CDR3 DNA: TGTGCCAGCAGCCTACACAGGGCCTGGGGCTACACCTTC
D gene: NA; V gene: TRBV12-1; J gene: TRBJ2-5; clone size: NA; CDR3 protein: CASSFVPSGRETQYF; CDR3 DNA: TGTGCCAGCAGCTTTGTTCCTAGCGGAAGAGAGACCCAGTACTTC
D gene: TRBD1; V gene: TRBV5-1; J gene: TRBJ2-3; clone size: NA; CDR3 protein: CASSYPGQGFADTQYF; CDR3 DNA: TGCGCCAGCAGCTACCCGGGACAGGGCTTCGCAGATACGCAGTATTTT
D gene: TRBD1; V gene: TRBV29-1; J gene: TRBJ2-2; clone size: few; CDR3 protein: CSVDSGQAHTGELFF; CDR3 DNA: TGCAGCGTTGATTCCGGACAGGCCCACACCGGGGAGCTGTTTTTT
D gene: NA; V gene: TRBV19; J gene: TRBJ1-5; clone size: NA; CDR3 protein: CASGNLRDPRRNQPQHF; CDR3 DNA: TGTGCCAGTGGGAACCTTCGGGATCCTCGACGCAATCAGCCCCAGCATTTT
D gene: TRBD1; V gene: TRBV9; J gene: TRBJ1-1; clone size: NA; CDR3 protein: CASSADRGGSPEAFF; CDR3 DNA: TGTGCCAGCAGCGCGGACAGGGGGGGAAGCCCTGAAGCTTTCTTT
D gene: TRBD2; V gene: TRBV10-1; J gene: TRBJ2-1; clone size: many; CDR3 protein: CASRVGLAGVCYNEQFF; CDR3 DNA: TGCGCCAGCAGGGTGGGACTAGCGGGAGTTTGCTACAATGAGCAGTTCTTC
D gene: TRBD1; V gene: TRBV5-1; J gene: TRBJ2-3; clone size: NA; CDR3 protein: CASSQAPGQGADTQYF; CDR3 DNA: TGCGCCAGCAGCCAGGCCCCCGGACAGGGGGCAGATACGCAGTATTTT
D gene: NA; V gene: TRBV5-1; J gene: TRBJ2-3; clone size: NA; CDR3 protein: CASSLVHSSTDTQYF; CDR3 DNA: TGCGCCAGCAGCTTGGTCCATAGTAGCACAGATACGCAGTATTTT
D gene: NA; V gene: TRBV9; J gene: TRBJ2-1; clone size: NA; CDR3 protein: CASSVATSGEFLEQFF; CDR3 DNA: TGTGCCAGCAGCGTAGCTACGAGTGGAGAATTCCTTGAGCAGTTCTTC
D gene: NA; V gene: TRBV6-5; J gene: TRBJ2-3; clone size: NA; CDR3 protein: CASRTGFLTDTQYF; CDR3 DNA: TGTGCCAGCAGAACAGGTTTCCTCACAGATACGCAGTATTTT
D gene: NA; V gene: TRBV11-2; J gene: TRBJ2-7; clone size: NA; CDR3 protein: CASSLDLGGVPHEQYF; CDR3 DNA: TGTGCCAGCAGCTTAGATCTTGGAGGGGTCCCCCACGAGCAGTACTTC
D gene: TRBD1; V gene: TRBV7-8; J gene: TRBJ2-3; clone size: NA; CDR3 protein: CASSSAGGGTDTQYF; CDR3 DNA: TGTGCCAGCAGCTCAGCAGGGGGTGGCACAGATACGCAGTATTTT
D gene: TRBD2; V gene: TRBV3-1/TRBV3-2; J gene: TRBJ2-3; clone size: once; CDR3 protein: CASSQERTSGGANTQYF; CDR3 DNA: TGTGCCAGCAGCCAAGAAAGGACTAGCGGGGGGGCGAATACGCAGTATTTT
D gene: NA; V gene: TRBV29-1; J gene: TRBJ2-2; clone size: NA; CDR3 protein: CSVGGATGAANTGELFF; CDR3 DNA: TGCAGCGTTGGGGGAGCGACGGGAGCGGCGAACACCGGGGAGCTGTTTTTT
D gene: NA; V gene: TRBV21-1; J gene: TRBJ2-5; clone size: NA; CDR3 protein: CASSKDLWASGETQYF; CDR3 DNA: TGTGCCAGCAGCAAAGATCTCTGGGCTAGCGGTGAGACCCAGTACTTC
D gene: TRBD2; V gene: TRBV29-1; J gene: TRBJ2-1; clone size: NA; CDR3 protein: CSVTPPMTSGSYNEQFF; CDR3 DNA: TGCAGCGTGACCCCCCCTATGACTAGCGGGTCCTACAATGAGCAGTTCTTC
D gene: TRBD2; V gene: TRBV6-1; J gene: TRBJ2-5; clone size: NA; CDR3 protein: CASSDPSGLAGVGPETQYF; CDR3 DNA: TGTGCCAGCAGTGACCCTAGCGGGTTAGCGGGAGTTGGTCCAGAGACCCAGTACTTC
D gene: NA; V gene: TRBV27; J gene: TRBJ2-3; clone size: NA; CDR3 protein: CASSIPGTLRGSDTQYF; CDR3 DNA: TGTGCCAGCAGTATCCCCGGGACACTGAGGGGCTCAGATACGCAGTATTTT
D gene: NA; V gene: TRBV7-2; J gene: TRBJ2-1; clone size: NA; CDR3 protein: CASSTSGKWQFF; CDR3 DNA: TGTGCCAGCAGCACCTCCGGGAAATGGCAGTTCTTC
D gene: TRBD1; V gene: TRBV2; J gene: TRBJ2-7; clone size: NA; CDR3 protein: CASSVQGSTYEQYF; CDR3 DNA: TGTGCCAGCAGTGTACAGGGGTCGACCTACGAGCAGTACTTC
D gene: TRBD2; V gene: TRBV7-7; J gene: TRBJ2-1; clone size: NA; CDR3 protein: CASSFVWREAYNEQFF; CDR3 DNA: TGTGCCAGCAGCTTCGTTTGGCGGGAGGCCTACAATGAGCAGTTCTTC
D gene: NA; V gene: TRBV28; J gene: TRBJ1-5; clone size: NA; CDR3 protein: CAGNSGGFNQPQHF; CDR3 DNA: TGTGCCGGCAACAGTGGCGGGTTTAATCAGCCCCAGCATTTT
D gene: TRBD2; V gene: TRBV6-2/TRBV6-3; J gene: TRBJ2-3; clone size: NA; CDR3 protein: CASIPLAGEFSDTQYF; CDR3 DNA: TGTGCCAGCATCCCACTAGCGGGGGAATTTTCAGATACGCAGTATTTT
D gene: TRBD2; V gene: TRBV7-8; J gene: TRBJ2-5; clone size: NA; CDR3 protein: CASSPRLAGGSGETQYF; CDR3 DNA: TGTGCCAGCAGCCCCCGACTAGCGGGAGGGTCGGGAGAGACCCAGTACTTC
D gene: NA; V gene: TRBV7-9; J gene: TRBJ2-2; clone size: few; CDR3 protein: CASSLSGELFF; CDR3 DNA: TGTGCCAGCAGCTTGAGCGGGGAGCTGTTTTTT
D gene: NA; V gene: TRBV6-6; J gene: TRBJ2-7; clone size: few; CDR3 protein: CASSETGSSWGYEQYF; CDR3 DNA: TGTGCCAGCAGCGAAACAGGGTCCTCATGGGGCTACGAGCAGTACTTC
D gene: NA; V gene: TRBV6-4; J gene: TRBJ1-5; clone size: NA; CDR3 protein: CASSEGQHQPQHF; CDR3 DNA: TGTGCCAGCAGTGAAGGACAGCATCAGCCCCAGCATTTT
D gene: NA; V gene: TRBV25-1; J gene: TRBJ2-6; clone size: NA; CDR3 protein: CASLSGANVLTF; CDR3 DNA: TGTGCCAGCCTTAGTGGGGCCAACGTCCTGACTTTC
D gene: NA; V gene: TRBV4-3; J gene: TRBJ1-2; clone size: few; CDR3 protein: CASSQLRQANYGYTF; CDR3 DNA: TGCGCCAGCAGCCAGCTCCGACAGGCTAACTATGGCTACACCTTC
D gene: NA; V gene: TRBV19; J gene: TRBJ1-1; clone size: NA; CDR3 protein: CASSPRTHTEAFF; CDR3 DNA: TGTGCCAGTAGTCCCCGGACACACACTGAAGCTTTCTTT